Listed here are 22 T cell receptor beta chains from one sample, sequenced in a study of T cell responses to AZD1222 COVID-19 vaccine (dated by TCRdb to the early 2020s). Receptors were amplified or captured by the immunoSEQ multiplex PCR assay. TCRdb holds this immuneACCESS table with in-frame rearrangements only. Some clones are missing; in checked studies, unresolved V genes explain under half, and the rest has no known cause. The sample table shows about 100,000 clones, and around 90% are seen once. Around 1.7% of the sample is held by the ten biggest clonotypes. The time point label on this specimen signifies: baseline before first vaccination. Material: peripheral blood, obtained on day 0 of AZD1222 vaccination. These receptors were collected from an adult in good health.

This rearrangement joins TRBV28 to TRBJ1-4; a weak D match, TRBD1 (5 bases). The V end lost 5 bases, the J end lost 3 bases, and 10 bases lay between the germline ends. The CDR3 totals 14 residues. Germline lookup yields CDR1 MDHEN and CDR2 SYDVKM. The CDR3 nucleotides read TGTGCCAGCAGTCTAGGGGTACCTAATGAAAAACTGTTTTTT. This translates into CASSLGVPNEKLFF.

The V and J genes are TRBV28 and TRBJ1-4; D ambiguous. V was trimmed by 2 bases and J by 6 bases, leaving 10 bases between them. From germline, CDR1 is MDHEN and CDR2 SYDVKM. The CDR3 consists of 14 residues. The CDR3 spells CASSLTTFHEKLFF. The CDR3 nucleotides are TGTGCCAGCAGTTTAACGACTTTCCATGAAAAACTGTTTTTT.

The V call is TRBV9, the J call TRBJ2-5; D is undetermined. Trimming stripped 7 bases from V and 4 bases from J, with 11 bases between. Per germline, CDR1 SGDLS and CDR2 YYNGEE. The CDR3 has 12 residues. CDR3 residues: CASSGPRETQYF. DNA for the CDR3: TGTGCCAGCTCGGGTCCTCGAGAGACCCAGTACTTC. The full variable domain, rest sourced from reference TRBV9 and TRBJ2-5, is DSGVTQTPKHLITATGQRVTLRCSPRSGDLSVYWYQQSLDQGLQFLIQYYNGEERAKGNILERFSAQQFPDLHSELNLSSLELGDSALYFCASSGPRETQYFGPGTRLLVL.

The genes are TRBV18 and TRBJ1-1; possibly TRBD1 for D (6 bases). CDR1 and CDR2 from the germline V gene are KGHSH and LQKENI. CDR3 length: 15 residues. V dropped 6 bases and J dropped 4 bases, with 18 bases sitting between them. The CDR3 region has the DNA TGTGCCAGCTCCCGAAGGGAGGGGGAAGGCACTGAAGCTTTCTTT. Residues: CASSRREGEGTEAFF.

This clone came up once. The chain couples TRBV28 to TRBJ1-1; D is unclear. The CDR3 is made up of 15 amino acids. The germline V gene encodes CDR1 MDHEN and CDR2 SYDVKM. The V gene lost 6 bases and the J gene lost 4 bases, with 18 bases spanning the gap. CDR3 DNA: TGTGCCAGCAGCCCCCCGGCGGGCCGCGGCACTGAAGCTTTCTTT. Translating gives CASSPPAGRGTEAFF. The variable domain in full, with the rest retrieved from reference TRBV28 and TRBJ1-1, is DVKVTQSSRYLVKRTGEKVFLECVQDMDHENMFWYRQDPGLGLRLIYFSYDVKMKEKGDIPEGYSVSREKKERFSLILESASTNQTSMYLCASSPPAGRGTEAFFGQGTRLTVV.

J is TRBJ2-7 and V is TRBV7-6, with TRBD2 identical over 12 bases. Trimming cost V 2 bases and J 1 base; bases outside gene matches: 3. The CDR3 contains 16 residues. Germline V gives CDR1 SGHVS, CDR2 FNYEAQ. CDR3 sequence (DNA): TGTGCCAGCAGCTTATCCGGGACTAGCGGGTCCTACGAGCAGTACTTC. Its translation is CASSLSGTSGSYEQYF.

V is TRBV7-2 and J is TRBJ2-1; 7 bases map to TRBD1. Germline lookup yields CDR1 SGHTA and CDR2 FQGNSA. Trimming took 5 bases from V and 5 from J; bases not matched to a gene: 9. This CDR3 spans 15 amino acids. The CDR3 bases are TGTGCCAGCAGCATAACCGGGACAGACCACAATGAGCAGTTCTTC. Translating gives CASSITGTDHNEQFF.

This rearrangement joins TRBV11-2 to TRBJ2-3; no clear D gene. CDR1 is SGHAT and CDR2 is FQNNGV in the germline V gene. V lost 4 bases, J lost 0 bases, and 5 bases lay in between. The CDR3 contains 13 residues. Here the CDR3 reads CASSYGSTDTQYF. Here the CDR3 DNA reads TGTGCCAGCAGCTACGGCAGCACAGATACGCAGTATTTT.

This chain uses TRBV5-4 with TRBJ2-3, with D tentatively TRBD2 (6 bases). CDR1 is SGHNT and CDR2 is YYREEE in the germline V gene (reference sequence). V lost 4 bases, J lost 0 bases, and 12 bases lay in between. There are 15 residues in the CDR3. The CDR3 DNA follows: TGTGCCAGCAGCGCCCCGGGACTTAGCACAGATACGCAGTATTTT. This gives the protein CASSAPGLSTDTQYF. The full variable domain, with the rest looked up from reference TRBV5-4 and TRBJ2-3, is ETGVTQSPTHLIKTRGQQVTLRCSSQSGHNTVSWYQQALGQGPQFIFQYYREEENGRGNFPPRFSGLQFPNYSSELNVNALELDDSALYLCASSAPGLSTDTQYFGPGTRLTVL.

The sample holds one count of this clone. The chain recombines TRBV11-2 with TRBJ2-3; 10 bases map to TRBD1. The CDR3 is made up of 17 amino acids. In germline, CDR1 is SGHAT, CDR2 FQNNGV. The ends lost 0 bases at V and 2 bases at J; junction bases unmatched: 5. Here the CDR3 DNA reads TGTGCCAGCAGCTTAGAAGGGACAGGGGTTTTCACAGATACGCAGTATTTT. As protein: CASSLEGTGVFTDTQYF.

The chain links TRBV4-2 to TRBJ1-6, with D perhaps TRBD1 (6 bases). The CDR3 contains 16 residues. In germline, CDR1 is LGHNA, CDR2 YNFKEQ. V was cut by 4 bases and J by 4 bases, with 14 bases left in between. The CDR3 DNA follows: TGTGCCAGCAGCCTTATAGGGGGGGGTTATAATTCACCCCTCCACTTT. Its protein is CASSLIGGGYNSPLHF.

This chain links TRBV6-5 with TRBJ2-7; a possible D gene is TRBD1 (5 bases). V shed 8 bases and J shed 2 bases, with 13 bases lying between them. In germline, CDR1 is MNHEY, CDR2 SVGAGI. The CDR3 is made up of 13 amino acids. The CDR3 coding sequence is TGTGCCAGCCACCGGACAAACACCTACGAGCAGTACTTC. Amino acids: CASHRTNTYEQYF.

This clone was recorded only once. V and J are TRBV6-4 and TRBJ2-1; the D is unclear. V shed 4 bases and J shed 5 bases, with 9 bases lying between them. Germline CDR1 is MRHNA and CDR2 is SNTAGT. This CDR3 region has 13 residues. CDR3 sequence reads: CASSVHTDNEQFF. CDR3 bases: TGTGCCAGCAGTGTTCATACCGACAATGAGCAGTTCTTC.

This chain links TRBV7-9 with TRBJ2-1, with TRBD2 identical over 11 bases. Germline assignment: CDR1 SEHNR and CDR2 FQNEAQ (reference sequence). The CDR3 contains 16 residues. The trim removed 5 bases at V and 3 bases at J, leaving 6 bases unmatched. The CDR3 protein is CASSPTTSGIYNEQFF. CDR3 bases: TGTGCCAGCAGCCCGACGACTAGCGGGATCTACAATGAGCAGTTCTTC.

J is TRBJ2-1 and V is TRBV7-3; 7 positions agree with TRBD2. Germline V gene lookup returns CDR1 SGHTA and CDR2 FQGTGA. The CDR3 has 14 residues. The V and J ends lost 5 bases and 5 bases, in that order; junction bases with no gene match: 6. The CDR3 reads CASSRGLVDNEQFF. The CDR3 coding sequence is TGTGCCAGCAGCCGAGGACTAGTAGACAATGAGCAGTTCTTC.

The DNA of the CDR3 is TGTGCCAGCAGGACACAGACAGGGAGCTCCTACGAGCAGTACTTC. Translating gives CASRTQTGSSYEQYF. The J gene is TRBJ2-7, the V gene TRBV6-5; 7 nucleotides align to TRBD1. The CDR3 covers 15 residues. Germline V gives CDR1 MNHEY, CDR2 SVGAGI. Trimming at V came to 6 bases and at J to 0 bases, leaving 8 bases not matched to a gene.

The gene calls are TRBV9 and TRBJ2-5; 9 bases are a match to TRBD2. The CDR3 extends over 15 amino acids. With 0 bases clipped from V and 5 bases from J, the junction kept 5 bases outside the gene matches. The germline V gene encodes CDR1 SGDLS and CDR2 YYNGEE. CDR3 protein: CASSVASGRSETQYF. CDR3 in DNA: TGTGCCAGCAGCGTAGCGAGCGGGAGGTCTGAGACCCAGTACTTC.

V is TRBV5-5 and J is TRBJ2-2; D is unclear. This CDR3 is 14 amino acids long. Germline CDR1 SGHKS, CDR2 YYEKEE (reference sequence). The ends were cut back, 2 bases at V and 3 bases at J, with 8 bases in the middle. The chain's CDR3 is CASSFTLDTGELFF. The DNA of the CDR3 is TGTGCCAGCAGCTTTACACTGGACACCGGGGAGCTGTTTTTT.

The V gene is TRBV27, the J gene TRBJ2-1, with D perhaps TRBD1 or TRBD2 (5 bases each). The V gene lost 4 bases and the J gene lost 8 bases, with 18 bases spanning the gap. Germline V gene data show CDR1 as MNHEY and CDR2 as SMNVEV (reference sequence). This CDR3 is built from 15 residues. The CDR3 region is CASSSGALLTDEQFF. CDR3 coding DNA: TGTGCCAGCAGTTCCGGGGCTCTCTTGACCGATGAGCAGTTCTTC.

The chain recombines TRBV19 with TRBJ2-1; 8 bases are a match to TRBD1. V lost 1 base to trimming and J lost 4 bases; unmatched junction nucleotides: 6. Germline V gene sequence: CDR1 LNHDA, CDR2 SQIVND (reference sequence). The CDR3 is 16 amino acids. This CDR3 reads CASSIVRTGLYNEQFF. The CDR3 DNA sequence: TGTGCCAGTAGTATAGTCAGGACAGGGCTTTACAATGAGCAGTTCTTC.

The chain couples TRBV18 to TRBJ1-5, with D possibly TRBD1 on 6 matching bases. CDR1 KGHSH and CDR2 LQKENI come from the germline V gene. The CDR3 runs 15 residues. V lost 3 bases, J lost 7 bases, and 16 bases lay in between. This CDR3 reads CASSPQGQITQPQHF. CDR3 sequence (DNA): TGTGCCAGCTCACCCCAGGGGCAAATCACCCAGCCCCAGCATTTT.

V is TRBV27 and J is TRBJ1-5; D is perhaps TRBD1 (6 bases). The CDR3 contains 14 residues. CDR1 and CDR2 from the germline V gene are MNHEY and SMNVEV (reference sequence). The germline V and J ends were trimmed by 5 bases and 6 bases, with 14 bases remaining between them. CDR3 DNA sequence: TGTGCCAGCAGTAAGAACAGGGTGGGTCAGCCCCAGCATTTT. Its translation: CASSKNRVGQPQHF.